Following are 24 T cell receptor beta chains from one sample sequenced in a study of response to subunit inactivated influenza vaccine. TCRdb re-called the RT-PCR reads with MiXCR, one entry per CDR3 protein. The repertoire holds around 710,000 distinct CDR3 sequences, with more than 11% as singletons. Sequenced here: PBMCs from blood, sampled 14 to 15 days before vaccination. The receptors were sampled from a man in his forties or fifties who received an inactivated influenza vaccine.

This clonotype was counted ten times or more. The gene calls are TRBV29-1 and TRBJ2-1, with 10 nucleotides matching TRBD2. Per the germline V gene, CDR1 is SQVTM and CDR2 is ANQGSEA. With 3 bases clipped from V and 4 bases from J, the junction kept 12 bases outside the gene matches. The CDR3 is 17 amino acids. CDR3 nucleotides: TGCAGCGTTGATGTTGGAACTAGCGGGATTTTGTACAATGAGCAGTTCTTC. Translation: CSVDVGTSGILYNEQFF.

The J gene is TRBJ2-7, the V gene TRBV25-1, with TRBD1 matching over 9 bases. V lost 4 bases, J lost 4 bases, and 14 bases stayed unmatched. Germline V lookup: CDR1 MGHDK, CDR2 SYGVNS. This CDR3 has 17 amino acids. The CDR3 sequence: CASSGGSRGQGRYEQYF. The CDR3 DNA reads TGTGCCAGCAGTGGGGGATCGAGGGGACAGGGACGATACGAGCAGTACTTC.

This clonotype came up a few times. This sequence joins TRBV5-5 and TRBJ2-1; the D gene is possibly TRBD1 (5 bases). CDR1 is SGHKS, CDR2 YYEKEE, per germline (reference sequence). V lost 4 bases and J lost 15, with 26 bases in between. This CDR3 spans 15 amino acids. DNA for the CDR3: TGTGCCAGCAGCACGGACGGCAGGGTTTCATCGAATCGGTTCTTC. It yields the protein CASSTDGRVSSNRFF.

The chain employs TRBV5-5 and TRBJ2-3; 9 nucleotides match TRBD1. CDR3 size: 18 residues. Germline V lookup: CDR1 SGHKS, CDR2 YYEKEE (reference sequence). V dropped 0 bases and J dropped 3; count of bases not matched to a gene: 11. The CDR3 sequence is CASSLDVPGQGYTDTQYF. Written as DNA, the CDR3 is TGTGCCAGCAGCTTGGATGTACCGGGACAGGGCTATACAGATACGCAGTATTTT.

This clonotype was recorded a few times. The CDR3 sequence is CASSLVRASISYNEQFF. The CDR3 DNA reads as TGTGCCAGCAGCTTGGTGAGGGCCTCTATATCCTACAATGAGCAGTTCTTC. V usage is TRBV11-1 and J usage is TRBJ2-1; D may be TRBD2 (5 bases). The V gene's germline CDR1 is SGHAT and CDR2 FQDESV (reference sequence). The CDR3 length is 17 residues. Between the trimmed V and J ends, which lost 3 bases and 1 base, there was a span of 16 bases.

The chain recombines TRBV7-2 with TRBJ2-7; 7 positions match TRBD1. The germline CDR1 and CDR2 sequences are SGHTA and FQGNSA. J gave up 0 bases and V 4 bases, and 6 bases lay outside the gene matches. The CDR3 totals 15 residues. The CDR3 DNA reads as TGTGCCAGCAGCTCGGGGACAGCCTACTCCTACGAGCAGTACTTC. Protein: CASSSGTAYSYEQYF.

This clonotype was picked up a small number of times. This chain connects TRBV15 to TRBJ2-2, with 7 bases identical to TRBD2. V lost 6 bases, J lost 2 bases, and 6 bases stayed unmatched. This CDR3 is 15 amino acids long. Germline V gene lookup returns CDR1 LNHNV and CDR2 YYDKDF (reference sequence). Here the CDR3 DNA reads TGTGCCACCAGAGACACTAGCGACAACACCGGGGAGCTGTTTTTT. Translation: CATRDTSDNTGELFF.

This clonotype has ten or more counts. The rearrangement links TRBV5-1 to TRBJ2-7, with 7 bases lining up with TRBD2. Germline-derived CDR1 and CDR2 are SGHRS and YFSETQ. The V gene end was trimmed by 1 base and the J gene end by 3 bases; junction bases not matched to a gene: 7. The CDR3 is made up of 15 amino acids. CDR3 region: CASSLSLAGVYEQYF. The CDR3 DNA sequence: TGCGCCAGCAGCTTGTCCCTGGCGGGAGTCTACGAGCAGTACTTC.

V is TRBV29-1 and J is TRBJ2-5; D not certain. The CDR3 covers 13 residues. V was clipped by 6 bases and J by 0 bases, with 11 bases between them. Germline CDR1 and CDR2: SQVTM and ANQGSEA. The CDR3 coding sequence is TGCAGCGTCCGACTCCGTTACCAAGAGACCCAGTACTTC. It codes for CSVRLRYQETQYF. Looking up the rest from reference TRBV29-1 and TRBJ2-5 gives the full variable domain: SAVISQKPSRDICQRGTSLTIQCQVDSQVTMMFWYRQQPGQSLTLIATANQGSEATYESGFVIDKFPISRPNLTFSTLTVSNMSPEDSSIYLCSVRLRYQETQYFGPGTRLLVL.

The rearrangement links TRBV4-3 to TRBJ2-7; 9 bases are a match to TRBD1. The ends lost 3 bases at V and 2 bases at J; junction bases unmatched: 5. The CDR3 runs 15 residues. Germline V gene data show CDR1 as LGHNA and CDR2 as YSLEER. The CDR3 loop is CASSHSGQGTYEQYF. In nucleotides, the CDR3 is TGCGCCAGCAGCCATTCGGGACAGGGAACCTACGAGCAGTACTTC.

There are a few counts of this clonotype. This chain joins TRBV7-9 and TRBJ2-5; no clear D gene. Trimming took off 6 bases at V and 5 bases at J, with 19 bases between the two ends. The CDR3 has 15 residues. The germline V gene has CDR1 SEHNR and CDR2 FQNEAQ (reference sequence). Here the CDR3 reads CASSFDGPSSETQYF. The CDR3 DNA reads TGTGCCAGCAGTTTTGACGGACCCTCATCCGAGACCCAGTACTTC.

The V and J genes are TRBV20-1 and TRBJ2-3; 11 positions match TRBD2. Germline CDR1 DFQATT, CDR2 SNEGSKA (reference sequence). The CDR3 contains 16 residues. The V gene end was trimmed by 6 bases and the J gene end by 5 bases; junction bases not matched to a gene: 13. In DNA form, the CDR3 reads TGCAGTGCGGTTAATAGCGGGAGGGCCCCGGGAGATACGCAGTATTTT. Its protein is CSAVNSGRAPGDTQYF.

This clonotype was observed a few times. The J gene is TRBJ1-3, the V gene TRBV9; 9 bases are shared with TRBD1. From germline, CDR1 is SGDLS and CDR2 YYNGEE. With V trimmed by 4 bases and J by 11 bases, 13 bases remained unmatched. This CDR3 region has 15 residues. CDR3 DNA sequence: TGTGCCAGCAGCTCCATCACCGGGACAGGGAGCGCCATATATTTT. Translation gives CASSSITGTGSAIYF.

This clonotype was detected only a few times. The chain recombines TRBV5-1 with TRBJ2-3, with D uncertain. This CDR3 is 13 amino acids long. The germline gives CDR1 SGHRS, CDR2 YFSETQ. Trimming cost V 4 bases and J 4 bases, with 10 bases left between them. The CDR3 nucleotides read TGCGCCAGCAGCGTTTCGTTCGCAGATACGCAGTATTTT. It encodes CASSVSFADTQYF. Together with reference TRBV5-1 and TRBJ2-3, the CDR3 gives the full variable domain: KAGVTQTPRYLIKTRGQQVTLSCSPISGHRSVSWYQQTPGQGLQFLFEYFSETQRNKGNFPGRFSGRQFSNSRSEMNVSTLELGDSALYLCASSVSFADTQYFGPGTRLTVL.

This chain joins TRBV28 and TRBJ2-1, with 8 bases fitting TRBD2. The CDR3 consists of 22 residues. V lost 2 bases, J lost 4 bases, and 25 bases stayed unmatched. From germline, CDR1 is MDHEN and CDR2 SYDVKM. The CDR3 DNA sequence: TGTGCCAGCAGTTTAAATACCGGGGGGCATAGGACTAGCCTTTCCGATTACAATGAGCAGTTCTTC. As protein: CASSLNTGGHRTSLSDYNEQFF.

This clonotype was found a few times. V gene TRBV2 combines with J gene TRBJ2-7; possible D gene TRBD1, 5 bases. Germline CDR1 and CDR2: SNHLY and FYNNEI. The germline V and J ends were trimmed by 5 bases and 6 bases, with 17 bases remaining between them. This CDR3 is 14 amino acids long. The CDR3 coding sequence is TGTGCCAGCAGTTACAGGTCTTCTTGGGCCGAGCAGTACTTC. This gives the protein CASSYRSSWAEQYF.

This clonotype has more than one count but fewer than ten. The chain links TRBV7-9 to TRBJ1-1; the match to TRBD1 covers 7 bases. This CDR3 comprises 15 residues. V lost 3 bases and J lost 3; bases outside the gene matches: 7. Germline V gene data show CDR1 as SEHNR and CDR2 as FQNEAQ (reference sequence). Written as DNA, the CDR3 is TGTGCCAGCAGCTTGGAAGGGGGCATGGACACTGAAGCTTTCTTT. Encoded protein: CASSLEGGMDTEAFF.

The sample holds a few counts of this clonotype. The CDR3 nucleotides are TGTGCCAGCAGCTTAGAGGCTTGGGGCAGAAGTGCCACCGGGGAGCTGTTTTTT. Translation gives CASSLEAWGRSATGELFF. The rearrangement links TRBV11-2 to TRBJ2-2; a possible D gene is TRBD1 (5 bases). Trimming removed 0 bases from V and 4 bases from J, with 18 bases in between. CDR1 SGHAT and CDR2 FQNNGV come from the germline V gene. There are 18 residues in the CDR3.

This clonotype was counted at least ten times. V is TRBV20-1 and J is TRBJ2-1, with TRBD2 matching over 7 bases. With V trimmed by 5 bases and J by 0 bases, 10 bases remained unmatched. The CDR3 sequence is 16 residues long. Germline CDR1 reads DFQATT; CDR2 reads SNEGSKA (reference sequence). The DNA for the CDR3 is TGCAGTGCTGGGAAGCGGGGCCGCCACTCCTACAATGAGCAGTTCTTC. The encoded protein is CSAGKRGRHSYNEQFF.

For this clonotype: A single base separates this from a much larger clone, so it may be a read error. The chain links TRBV7-9 to TRBJ2-7; tentative D call: TRBD1 (6 bases). The V gene's germline CDR1 is SEHNR and CDR2 FQNEAQ (reference sequence). V gave up 0 bases and J gave up 2 bases, with 8 bases separating them. The CDR3 is made up of 14 amino acids. The CDR3 here is CASSLAGAAYEQYF. The CDR3 bases are TGTGCCAGCAGCTTAGCGGGGGCAGCCTACGAGCAGTACTTC. Full variable domain (rest looked up from reference TRBV7-9 and TRBJ2-7): DTGVSQNPRHKITKRGQNVTFRCDPISEHNRLYWYRQTLGQGPEFLTYFQNEAQLEKSRLLSDRFSAERPKGSFSTLEIQRTEQGDSAMYLCASSLAGAAYEQYFGPGTRLTVT.

This clonotype was seen more than once but under ten times. The chain carries TRBV28 and TRBJ1-6; D unresolved. Looked up from germline, CDR1 is MDHEN and CDR2 is SYDVKM. The CDR3 extends over 14 amino acids. In DNA form, the CDR3 reads TGTAGCCTGAAGGAGGTTTGCTTGGATTCACCCCTCCACTTT. As protein: CSLKEVCLDSPLHF.

V usage is TRBV5-1 and J usage is TRBJ2-3; 8 nucleotides agree with TRBD1. Germline V gene lookup returns CDR1 SGHRS and CDR2 YFSETQ. The trim removed 0 bases at V and 2 bases at J, leaving 8 bases unmatched. This CDR3 region has 17 residues. CDR3 protein: CASSLGDRYIFTDTQYF. CDR3 sequence (DNA): TGCGCCAGCAGCTTGGGGGACAGGTATATTTTCACAGATACGCAGTATTTT.

The CDR3 here is CASSLTGESDTQYF. The CDR3 DNA follows: TGTGCCAGCAGCTTAACCGGGGAATCAGATACGCAGTATTTT. The rearrangement links TRBV7-8 to TRBJ2-3, with a weak D call TRBD2 (5 bases). Trimming cost V 2 bases and J 4 bases, with 10 bases left between them. CDR1 and CDR2 from the germline V gene are SGHVS and FQNEAQ. CDR3 length: 14 amino acids.

This clonotype has just a few counts. This chain joins TRBV5-5 and TRBJ2-3; D remains ambiguous. V lost 4 bases, J lost 1 base, and 16 bases lay in between. The CDR3 spans 16 residues. Germline V CDR1 and CDR2: SGHKS, YYEKEE (reference sequence). The CDR3: CASSDQTVAGTDTQYF. The CDR3 nucleotides are TGTGCCAGCAGCGATCAGACGGTCGCGGGCACAGATACGCAGTATTTT.